The clone carrying this TCR beta chain was detected many times. V lost 0 bases to trimming and J lost 2 bases, with 14 bases between them. Germline V CDR1 and CDR2: MNHEY, SMNVEV (reference sequence). This CDR3 region has 16 residues. This sample was included in a study of T cells in Graves' hyperthyroidism and ophthalmopathy. RNA transcripts served as the template for amplifying TCR beta CDR3 regions. During a first-round RT-PCR of the TCR CDR3, the HTBI primer set was used. TCRdb redid the calling of the multiplex PCR reads with MiXCR, one entry per CDR3 protein. The sample shows roughly 380,000 distinct CDR3 sequences, approximately 19% of them seen only once.

This sequence was found in a woman aged 18-29 years with Graves' hyperthyroidism. V and J are TRBV27 and TRBJ2-7, with TRBD2 as a possible D gene (6 bases). Sequencing was done on a sample of blood. Here the CDR3 DNA reads TGTGCCAGCAGTTTATCGTGGGGGGACCGACCCTACGAGCAGTACTTC. This codes for CASSLSWGDRPYEQYF.